Below, 28 T cell receptor beta chains from the same sample are listed, as sequenced in a study of cytomegalovirus exposure and HLA in healthy donors. Primers for the PCR totalled 60 Vbeta and 13 Jbeta. Only in-frame clones appear in the TCRdb table, and some are missing; sequencing was by immunoSEQ multiplex PCR. Found here are about 67,000 clones; the top ten clones hold approximately 1.6%. Material: PBMCs. The receptors shown here come from a woman between 25 and 40 years old in good health and CMV-seronegative.

The chain employs TRBV9 and TRBJ2-2, with TRBD1 as a possible D gene (6 bases). This CDR3 contains 15 residues. Trimming removed 3 bases from V and 2 bases from J, with 11 bases in between. Germline V gene sequence: CDR1 SGDLS, CDR2 YYNGEE. CDR3 DNA sequence: TGTGCCAGCAGCGGTTGGGGACACAACACCGGGGAGCTGTTTTTT. This translates into CASSGWGHNTGELFF.

This chain joins TRBV4-3 and TRBJ1-2, with 11 bases that match TRBD1. V lost 1 base to trimming and J lost 4 bases; unmatched junction nucleotides: 5. CDR3 length equals 16 residues. In germline, CDR1 is LGHNA, CDR2 YSLEER. As DNA, the CDR3 is TGCGCCAGCAGCCAAGTTCCCGGGACAGGGGGCTATGGCTACACCTTC. Protein product: CASSQVPGTGGYGYTF.

This chain uses TRBV18 with TRBJ2-7, with 9 bases that match TRBD1. This CDR3 has 13 residues. Germline V gene lookup returns CDR1 KGHSH and CDR2 LQKENI. V shed 5 bases and J 3 bases; nucleotides not matched to a gene: 2. The chain's CDR3 is CASSATGGYEQYF. In DNA, the CDR3 is TGTGCCAGCTCAGCGACAGGGGGCTACGAGCAGTACTTC.

This chain joins TRBV7-9 and TRBJ2-7; 13 positions agree with TRBD2. Germline V lookup: CDR1 SEHNR, CDR2 FQNEAQ (reference sequence). The J segment lost 7 bases and the V segment lost 5 bases, leaving 5 bases of the junction unmatched. CDR3 size: 14 residues. CDR3 in amino acids: CASSGLAGVWEQYF. The CDR3 bases are TGTGCCAGCAGCGGACTAGCGGGAGTATGGGAGCAGTACTTC.

CDR3 in amino acids: CASSPTQGAAGNTIYF. The DNA for the CDR3 is TGTGCCAGCTCACCCACACAGGGGGCTGCTGGAAACACCATATATTTT. This chain links TRBV18 with TRBJ1-3; 9 bases are shared with TRBD1. J gave up 2 bases and V 3 bases, and 5 bases lay outside the gene matches. Germline V lookup: CDR1 KGHSH, CDR2 LQKENI. CDR3 length: 16 residues.

CDR3 loop: CASSLYPSDEQYF. The DNA of the CDR3 is TGTGCCAGCAGTTTATATCCCTCGGACGAGCAGTACTTC. The rearrangement joins TRBV27 to TRBJ2-7, with D unresolved. The germline CDR1 and CDR2 sequences are MNHEY and SMNVEV (reference sequence). The ends were cut back, 1 base at V and 5 bases at J, with 9 bases in the middle. CDR3 length: 13 amino acids.

The V and J genes are TRBV29-1 and TRBJ1-5; 10 positions agree with TRBD1. The J segment lost 7 bases and the V segment lost 6 bases, leaving 12 bases of the junction unmatched. Germline loops: CDR1 SQVTM, CDR2 ANQGSEA. CDR3 length: 15 residues. The CDR3 DNA reads TGCAGCGTGACCGGGACAGGGGACCCTCGGCAGCCCCAGCATTTT. Translation: CSVTGTGDPRQPQHF.

The chain combines TRBV7-6 with TRBJ2-7; 8 bases fit TRBD1. The length of the CDR3 is 13 residues. Germline loops: CDR1 SGHVS, CDR2 FNYEAQ. Trimming removed 5 bases from V and 3 bases from J; junction bases left unmatched: 3. The CDR3 is CASSHTGGYEQYF. The CDR3 nucleotides are TGTGCCAGCAGCCACACAGGGGGCTACGAGCAGTACTTC.

This chain links TRBV29-1 with TRBJ1-2, with no clear D. Deletions cut 7 bases from V and 2 bases from J, with 8 bases between. Germline assignment: CDR1 SQVTM and CDR2 ANQGSEA. The CDR3 is 11 amino acids. The CDR3 protein is CSASENYGYTF. The DNA of the CDR3 is TGCAGCGCCTCAGAAAACTATGGCTACACCTTC.

The V and J genes are TRBV7-2 and TRBJ1-5, with 9 bases that match TRBD1. Germline-derived CDR1 and CDR2 are SGHTA and FQGNSA. The CDR3 spans 15 residues. The V and J ends lost 5 bases and 6 bases, in that order; junction bases with no gene match: 8. Here the CDR3 reads CASSPRGQGSQPQHF. The CDR3, as DNA: TGTGCCAGCAGCCCCCGTGGACAGGGGAGTCAGCCCCAGCATTTT.

This chain connects TRBV28 to TRBJ2-5, with TRBD2 as a possible D gene (5 bases). V lost 3 bases and J 7 bases, leaving 12 bases between the germline ends. Germline V gene data show CDR1 as MDHEN and CDR2 as SYDVKM. This CDR3 spans 13 amino acids. The CDR3 sequence is CASSLSPEGTQYF. The CDR3 DNA sequence: TGTGCCAGCAGTTTGTCCCCTGAGGGGACCCAGTACTTC. The full variable domain, rest sourced from reference TRBV28 and TRBJ2-5, is DVKVTQSSRYLVKRTGEKVFLECVQDMDHENMFWYRQDPGLGLRLIYFSYDVKMKEKGDIPEGYSVSREKKERFSLILESASTNQTSMYLCASSLSPEGTQYFGPGTRLLVL.

The chain links TRBV28 to TRBJ1-1; D call uncertain. From germline, CDR1 is MDHEN and CDR2 SYDVKM. CDR3 length: 12 residues. The V end lost 5 bases, the J end lost 6 bases, and 10 bases lay between the germline ends. CDR3 protein: CASSVPGAEAFF. The CDR3, as DNA: TGTGCCAGCAGTGTCCCCGGGGCTGAAGCTTTCTTT. The full variable domain, with the rest looked up from reference TRBV28 and TRBJ1-1, is DVKVTQSSRYLVKRTGEKVFLECVQDMDHENMFWYRQDPGLGLRLIYFSYDVKMKEKGDIPEGYSVSREKKERFSLILESASTNQTSMYLCASSVPGAEAFFGQGTRLTVV.

The chain combines TRBV5-4 with TRBJ2-2, with 13 bases matching TRBD2. V dropped 6 bases and J dropped 6; count of bases not matched to a gene: 11. Germline V gene data show CDR1 as SGHNT and CDR2 as YYREEE (reference sequence). CDR3 length: 17 amino acids. As DNA, the CDR3 is TGTGCCAGCACGACCGGGACTAGCGGGACCGGGGCCGGGGAGCTGTTTTTT. Translating it yields CASTTGTSGTGAGELFF.

The rearrangement uses TRBV1 and TRBJ1-5; TRBD1 is the table's D call, not checked against the DNA. TRBV1 is a listed pseudogene. The CDR3 has 19 amino acids. The CDR3 nucleotides read TGCACCAGCAGCCAAGATACGCAGGCAACCCCGCATTCAAATCAGCCCCAGCATTTT. Amino acids: CTSSQDTQATPHSNQPQHF.

J is TRBJ2-1 and V is TRBV28, with 10 bases lining up with TRBD2. Germline CDR1 and CDR2: MDHEN and SYDVKM. Trimming removed 2 bases from V and 9 bases from J; junction bases left unmatched: 4. The CDR3 contains 14 residues. CDR3 sequence (DNA): TGTGCCAGCAGTTTACCAGCGGGGGGGGCTGAGCAGTTCTTC. Translated: CASSLPAGGAEQFF.

The CDR3 loop reads CASSPRLAGGGGEETQYF. DNA of the CDR3: TGCGCCAGCAGCCCACGACTAGCGGGAGGCGGAGGTGAAGAGACCCAGTACTTC. The chain couples TRBV4-1 to TRBJ2-5; 13 positions match TRBD2. Germline V CDR1 and CDR2: MGHRA, YSYEKL. This CDR3 contains 18 residues. Trimming cost V 4 bases and J 3 bases; bases outside gene matches: 11.

CDR3 in amino acids: CAWSFGQGGTGYTF. The DNA of the CDR3 is TGTGCCTGGAGTTTCGGACAGGGCGGGACCGGCTACACCTTC. The rearrangement links TRBV30 to TRBJ1-2, with TRBD1 identical over 8 bases. The CDR3 length is 14 residues. V lost 2 bases and J lost 8; bases outside the gene matches: 10. Germline-derived CDR1 and CDR2 are GTSNPN and SVGIG (reference sequence).

The chain links TRBV18 to TRBJ2-7; 7 nucleotides agree with TRBD1. The germline V gene has CDR1 KGHSH and CDR2 LQKENI. With V trimmed by 6 bases and J by 5 bases, 7 bases remained unmatched. There are 13 residues in the CDR3. CDR3 protein: CASSVTGSNEQYF. The CDR3 bases are TGTGCCAGCTCCGTGACAGGGAGCAACGAGCAGTACTTC.

The V call is TRBV18, the J call TRBJ2-1; no firm D call. Trimming left V 1 base short and J 0 bases short, with 4 bases between. The CDR3 spans 14 residues. The germline gives CDR1 KGHSH, CDR2 LQKENI. This chain's CDR3 is CASSPQHSYNEQFF. CDR3 nucleotide sequence: TGTGCCAGCTCACCACAACACTCCTACAATGAGCAGTTCTTC.

V is TRBV5-1 and J is TRBJ1-2, with D unclear. Germline V lookup: CDR1 SGHRS, CDR2 YFSETQ. This CDR3 comprises 13 residues. V was pared by 4 bases and J by 6 bases, with 13 bases between. DNA for the CDR3: TGCGCCAGCAGCAAGAGGGAGACCGATGGCTACACCTTC. The encoded protein is CASSKRETDGYTF.

J is TRBJ2-7 and V is TRBV7-2; 7 bases fit TRBD1. V was clipped by 1 base and J by 5 bases; unmatched bases: 8. Germline values: CDR1 SGHTA, CDR2 FQGNSA. The CDR3 totals 15 residues. Here the CDR3 DNA reads TGTGCCAGCAGCTTAGGTCCAGGGGGAATTGACGAGCAGTACTTC. It encodes CASSLGPGGIDEQYF.

This CDR3 reads CASSPGQNEQFF. As DNA, the CDR3 is TGTGCCAGCAGCCCGGGACAGAACGAGCAGTTCTTC. V usage is TRBV9 and J usage is TRBJ2-1, with 7 bases that match TRBD1. The germline CDR1 and CDR2 sequences are SGDLS and YYNGEE. After removal of 4 bases from V and 10 bases from J, the junction contained 5 bases not matched to a gene. The CDR3 loop spans 12 amino acids. Using reference TRBV9 and TRBJ2-1 for the parts outside the CDR3, the full variable domain is DSGVTQTPKHLITATGQRVTLRCSPRSGDLSVYWYQQSLDQGLQFLIQYYNGEERAKGNILERFSAQQFPDLHSELNLSSLELGDSALYFCASSPGQNEQFFGPGTRLTVL.

This chain joins TRBV4-1 and TRBJ2-1, with 14 bases that match TRBD2. Germline values: CDR1 MGHRA, CDR2 YSYEKL. The V and J ends lost 0 bases and 4 bases, in that order; junction bases with no gene match: 5. The CDR3 has 18 amino acids. CDR3 region: CASSQDRLAGGLYNEQFF. The CDR3 bases are TGCGCCAGCAGCCAAGACAGACTAGCGGGAGGGTTGTACAATGAGCAGTTCTTC.

The chain uses TRBV18 and TRBJ1-5; the match to TRBD1 covers 9 bases. The germline gives CDR1 KGHSH, CDR2 LQKENI. V trimming: 2 bases; J trimming: 6 bases; junction bases outside the gene matches: 5. The CDR3 length is 15 residues. The CDR3 reads CASSPSGTGIQPQHF. Written as DNA, the CDR3 is TGTGCCAGCTCACCATCCGGGACAGGGATTCAGCCCCAGCATTTT.

The V and J genes are TRBV4-1 and TRBJ1-5; no reliable D call. This CDR3 region has 13 residues. Deletions cut 5 bases from V and 0 bases from J, with 5 bases between. CDR1 is MGHRA and CDR2 is YSYEKL in the germline V gene. The CDR3 protein is CASSVNSNQPQHF. CDR3 sequence (DNA): TGCGCCAGCAGCGTCAATAGCAATCAGCCCCAGCATTTT.

The rearrangement joins TRBV6-1 to TRBJ1-2; D remains unclear. The V gene's germline CDR1 is MNHNS and CDR2 SASEGT. Trimming took off 3 bases at V and 7 bases at J, with 9 bases between the two ends. The CDR3 runs to 12 residues. As DNA, the CDR3 is TGTGCCAGCAGTGACACTGCGCGTGGCTACACCTTC. Translating it yields CASSDTARGYTF.

V is TRBV6-1 and J is TRBJ2-7; 7 bases line up with TRBD1. Looked up from germline, CDR1 is MNHNS and CDR2 is SASEGT. J was trimmed by 2 bases and V by 4 bases; bases with no gene match: 8. The CDR3 loop spans 15 amino acids. CDR3 region: CASSVLPGQPYEQYF. In nucleotides, the CDR3 is TGTGCCAGCAGTGTCCTCCCGGGACAGCCCTACGAGCAGTACTTC.

This chain connects TRBV30 to TRBJ2-3; D is uncertain. Germline CDR1 and CDR2: GTSNPN and SVGIG (reference sequence). Trimming took 8 bases from V and 3 from J, leaving 12 bases between them. The CDR3 is made up of 12 amino acids. DNA of the CDR3: TGTGCCCTAAATAGCCTGACAGATACGCAGTATTTT. Its protein product is CALNSLTDTQYF.